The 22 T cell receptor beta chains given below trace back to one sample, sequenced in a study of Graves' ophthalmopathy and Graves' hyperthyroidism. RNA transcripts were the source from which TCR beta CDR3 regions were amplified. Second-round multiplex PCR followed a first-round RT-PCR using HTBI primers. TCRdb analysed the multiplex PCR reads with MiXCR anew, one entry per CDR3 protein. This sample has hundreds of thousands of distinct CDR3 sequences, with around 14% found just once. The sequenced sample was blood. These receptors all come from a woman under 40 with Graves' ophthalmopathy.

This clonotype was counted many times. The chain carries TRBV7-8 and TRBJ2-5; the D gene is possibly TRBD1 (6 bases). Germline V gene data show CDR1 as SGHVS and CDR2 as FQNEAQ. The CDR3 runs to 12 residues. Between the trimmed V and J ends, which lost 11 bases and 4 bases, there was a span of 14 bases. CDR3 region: CASLQGLETQYF. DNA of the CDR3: TGTGCCTCCCTCCAGGGGTTAGAGACCCAGTACTTC.

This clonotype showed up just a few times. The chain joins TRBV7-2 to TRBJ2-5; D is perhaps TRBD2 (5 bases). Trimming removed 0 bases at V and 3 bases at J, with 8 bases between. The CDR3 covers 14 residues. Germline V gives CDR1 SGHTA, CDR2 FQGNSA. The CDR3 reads CASSLAGEKETQYF. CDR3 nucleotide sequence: TGTGCCAGCAGCTTAGCTGGGGAGAAAGAGACCCAGTACTTC.

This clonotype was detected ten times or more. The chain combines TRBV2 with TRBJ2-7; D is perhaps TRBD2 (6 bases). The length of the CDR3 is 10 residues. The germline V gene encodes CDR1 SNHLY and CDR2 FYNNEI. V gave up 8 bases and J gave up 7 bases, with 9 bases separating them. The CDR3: CASQGTEQYF. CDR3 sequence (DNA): TGTGCCAGCCAAGGGACTGAGCAGTACTTC. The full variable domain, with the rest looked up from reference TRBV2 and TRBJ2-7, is EPEVTQTPSHQVTQMGQEVILRCVPISNHLYFYWYRQILGQKVEFLVSFYNNEISEKSEIFDDQFSVERPDGSNFTLKIRSTKLEDSAMYFCASQGTEQYFGPGTRLTVT.

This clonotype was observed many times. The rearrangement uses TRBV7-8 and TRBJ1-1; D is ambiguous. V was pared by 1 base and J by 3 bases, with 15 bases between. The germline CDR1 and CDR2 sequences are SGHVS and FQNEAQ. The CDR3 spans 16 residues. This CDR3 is CASSLGPGRRDTEAFF. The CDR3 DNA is TGTGCCAGCAGCTTAGGACCCGGGCGCCGGGACACTGAAGCTTTCTTT.

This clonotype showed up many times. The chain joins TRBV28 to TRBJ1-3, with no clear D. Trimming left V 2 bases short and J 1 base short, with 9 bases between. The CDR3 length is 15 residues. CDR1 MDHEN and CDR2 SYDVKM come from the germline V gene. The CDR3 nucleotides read TGTGCCAGCAGTTTAACTGGGTTATCTGGAAACACCATATATTTT. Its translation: CASSLTGLSGNTIYF.

The DNA of the CDR3 is TGTGCCAGCACCCTCCTGGGGGGCACCGGGGAGCTGTTTTTT. Translated, it gives CASTLLGGTGELFF. The V and J genes are TRBV28 and TRBJ2-2, with a weak D call TRBD2 (6 bases). This CDR3 is built from 14 residues. V lost 7 bases and J 4 bases, leaving 13 bases between the germline ends. Germline CDR1 reads MDHEN; CDR2 reads SYDVKM.

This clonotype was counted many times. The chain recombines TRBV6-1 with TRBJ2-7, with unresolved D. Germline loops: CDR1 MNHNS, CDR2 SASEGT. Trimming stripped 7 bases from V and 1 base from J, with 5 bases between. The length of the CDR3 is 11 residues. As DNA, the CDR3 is TGTGCCAGCATTGGGTCCTACGAGCAGTACTTC. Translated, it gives CASIGSYEQYF.

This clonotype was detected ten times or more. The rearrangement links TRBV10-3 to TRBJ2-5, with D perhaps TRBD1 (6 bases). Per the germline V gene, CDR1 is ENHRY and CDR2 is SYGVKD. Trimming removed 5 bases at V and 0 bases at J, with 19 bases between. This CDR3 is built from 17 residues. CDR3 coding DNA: TGTGCCATCAGTATTTCGGCCTTTTGGACAGACCAAGAGACCCAGTACTTC. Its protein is CAISISAFWTDQETQYF.

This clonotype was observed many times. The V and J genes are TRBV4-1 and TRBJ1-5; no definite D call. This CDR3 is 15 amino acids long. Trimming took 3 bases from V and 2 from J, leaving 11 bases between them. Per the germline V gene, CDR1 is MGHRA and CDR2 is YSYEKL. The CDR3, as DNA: TGCGCCAGCAGCCAGACGGGAATGGGCAATCAGCCCCAGCATTTT. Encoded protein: CASSQTGMGNQPQHF.

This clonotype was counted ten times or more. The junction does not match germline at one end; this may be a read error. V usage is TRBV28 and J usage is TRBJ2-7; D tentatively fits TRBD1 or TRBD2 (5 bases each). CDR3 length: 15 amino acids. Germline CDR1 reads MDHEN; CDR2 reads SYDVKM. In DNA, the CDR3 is TGTGCCAGCAGTGGAGACCGACGGGGCTCCCACGAGCAGTACTTC. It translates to CASSGDRRGSHEQYF.

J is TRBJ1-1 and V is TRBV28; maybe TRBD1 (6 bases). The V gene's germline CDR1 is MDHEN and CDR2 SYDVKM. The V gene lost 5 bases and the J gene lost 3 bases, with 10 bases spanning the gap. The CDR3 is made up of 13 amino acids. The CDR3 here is CASSITGYTEAFF. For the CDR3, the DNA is TGTGCCAGCAGTATCACAGGGTACACTGAAGCTTTCTTT. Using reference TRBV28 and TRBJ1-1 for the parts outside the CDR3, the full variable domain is DVKVTQSSRYLVKRTGEKVFLECVQDMDHENMFWYRQDPGLGLRLIYFSYDVKMKEKGDIPEGYSVSREKKERFSLILESASTNQTSMYLCASSITGYTEAFFGQGTRLTVV.

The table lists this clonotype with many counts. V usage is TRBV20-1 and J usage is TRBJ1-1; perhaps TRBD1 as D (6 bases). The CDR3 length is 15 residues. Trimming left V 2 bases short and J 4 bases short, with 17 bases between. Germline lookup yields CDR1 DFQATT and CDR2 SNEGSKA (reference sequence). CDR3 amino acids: CSARPGQPRGTEAFF. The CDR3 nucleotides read TGCAGTGCTAGACCGGGACAACCAAGGGGCACTGAAGCTTTCTTT.

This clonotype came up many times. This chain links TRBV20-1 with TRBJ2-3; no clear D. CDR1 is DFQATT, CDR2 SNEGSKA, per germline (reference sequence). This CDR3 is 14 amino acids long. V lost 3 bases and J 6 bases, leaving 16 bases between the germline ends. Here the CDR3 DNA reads TGCAGTGCTAGTGTGGGATCCCCGAGGGATACGCAGTATTTT. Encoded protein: CSASVGSPRDTQYF.

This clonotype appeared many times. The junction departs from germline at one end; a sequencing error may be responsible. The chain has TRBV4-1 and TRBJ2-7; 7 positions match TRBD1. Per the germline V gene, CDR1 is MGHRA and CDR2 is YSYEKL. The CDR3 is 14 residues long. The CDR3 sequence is CASSVRQGSYEQYF. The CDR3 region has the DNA TGTGCCAGCAGCGTCCGACAGGGATCGTACGAGCAGTACTTC.

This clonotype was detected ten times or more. The CDR3 here is CSAPKAGKEAFF. In DNA form, the CDR3 reads TGCAGTGCCCCGAAGGCAGGCAAAGAAGCTTTCTTT. V usage is TRBV20-1 and J usage is TRBJ1-1; D is uncertain. The CDR3 length is 12 residues. Trimming removed 6 bases from V and 8 bases from J, with 16 bases in between. CDR1 is DFQATT and CDR2 is SNEGSKA in the germline V gene (reference sequence).

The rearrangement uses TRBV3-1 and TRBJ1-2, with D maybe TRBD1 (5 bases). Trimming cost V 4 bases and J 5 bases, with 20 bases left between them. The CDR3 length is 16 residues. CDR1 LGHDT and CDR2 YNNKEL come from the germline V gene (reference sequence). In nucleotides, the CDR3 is TGTGCCAGCAGCCTCAAAAGATCCGGGACGGATTATGGCTACACCTTC. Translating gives CASSLKRSGTDYGYTF.

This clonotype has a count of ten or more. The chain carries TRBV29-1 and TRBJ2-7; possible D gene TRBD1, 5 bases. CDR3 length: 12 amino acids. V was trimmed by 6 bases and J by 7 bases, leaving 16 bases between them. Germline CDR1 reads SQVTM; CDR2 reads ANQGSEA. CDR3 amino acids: CSVRKGPVEQYF. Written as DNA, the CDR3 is TGCAGCGTCCGAAAGGGGCCAGTGGAGCAGTACTTC.

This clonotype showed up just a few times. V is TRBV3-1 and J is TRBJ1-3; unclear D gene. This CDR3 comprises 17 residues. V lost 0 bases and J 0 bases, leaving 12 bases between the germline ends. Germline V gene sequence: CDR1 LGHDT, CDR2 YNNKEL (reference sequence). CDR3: CASSQDVLLSSGNTIYF. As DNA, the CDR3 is TGTGCCAGCAGCCAAGATGTCCTTTTGAGCTCTGGAAACACCATATATTTT. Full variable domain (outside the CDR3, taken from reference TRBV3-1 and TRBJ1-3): DTAVSQTPKYLVTQMGNDKSIKCEQNLGHDTMYWYKQDSKKFLKIMFSYNNKELIINETVPNRFSPKSPDKAHLNLHINSLELGDSAVYFCASSQDVLLSSGNTIYFGEGSWLTVV.

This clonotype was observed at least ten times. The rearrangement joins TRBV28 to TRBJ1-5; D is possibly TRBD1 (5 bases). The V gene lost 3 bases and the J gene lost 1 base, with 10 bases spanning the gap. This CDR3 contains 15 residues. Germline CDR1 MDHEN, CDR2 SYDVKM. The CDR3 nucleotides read TGTGCCAGCAGTTTTTCGGGGGTGAGCAATCAGCCCCAGCATTTT. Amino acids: CASSFSGVSNQPQHF.

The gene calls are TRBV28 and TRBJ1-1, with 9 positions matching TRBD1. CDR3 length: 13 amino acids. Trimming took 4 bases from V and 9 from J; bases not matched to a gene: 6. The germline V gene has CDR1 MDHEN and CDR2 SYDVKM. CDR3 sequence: CASSSTDRGKAFF. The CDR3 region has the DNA TGTGCCAGCAGTTCGACGGACAGGGGAAAAGCTTTCTTT. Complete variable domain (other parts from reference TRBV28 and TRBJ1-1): DVKVTQSSRYLVKRTGEKVFLECVQDMDHENMFWYRQDPGLGLRLIYFSYDVKMKEKGDIPEGYSVSREKKERFSLILESASTNQTSMYLCASSSTDRGKAFFGQGTRLTVV.

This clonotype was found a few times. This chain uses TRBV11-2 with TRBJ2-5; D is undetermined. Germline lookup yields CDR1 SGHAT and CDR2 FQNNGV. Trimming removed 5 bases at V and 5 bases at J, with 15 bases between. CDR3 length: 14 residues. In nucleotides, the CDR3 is TGTGCCAGCAGCAGACCAAGCGAGGCGGAGACCCAGTACTTC. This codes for CASSRPSEAETQYF.

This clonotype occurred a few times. The CDR3 loop reads CASSQATGAHQPQHF. CDR3 nucleotides: TGCGCCAGCAGCCAAGCGACAGGGGCGCATCAGCCCCAGCATTTT. The chain employs TRBV4-1 and TRBJ1-5; 8 nucleotides align to TRBD1. V lost 1 base to trimming and J lost 5 bases; unmatched junction nucleotides: 4. The CDR3 consists of 15 residues. CDR1 and CDR2 (germline): MGHRA, YSYEKL.